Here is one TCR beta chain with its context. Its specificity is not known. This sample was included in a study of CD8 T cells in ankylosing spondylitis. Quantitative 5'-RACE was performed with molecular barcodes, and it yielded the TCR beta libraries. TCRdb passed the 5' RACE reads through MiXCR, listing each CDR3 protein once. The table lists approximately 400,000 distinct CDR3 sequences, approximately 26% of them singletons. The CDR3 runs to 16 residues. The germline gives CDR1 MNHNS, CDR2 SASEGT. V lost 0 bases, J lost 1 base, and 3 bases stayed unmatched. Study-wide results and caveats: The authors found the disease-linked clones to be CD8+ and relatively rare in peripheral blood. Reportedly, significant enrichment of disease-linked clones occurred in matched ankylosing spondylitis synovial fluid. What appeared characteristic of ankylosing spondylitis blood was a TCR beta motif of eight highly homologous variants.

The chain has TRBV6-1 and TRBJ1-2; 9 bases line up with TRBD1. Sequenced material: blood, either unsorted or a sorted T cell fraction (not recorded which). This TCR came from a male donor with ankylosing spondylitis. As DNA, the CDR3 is TGTGCCAGCAGTGAAGCGGGACAGGGTTTTAACTATGGCTACACCTTC. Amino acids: CASSEAGQGFNYGYTF.